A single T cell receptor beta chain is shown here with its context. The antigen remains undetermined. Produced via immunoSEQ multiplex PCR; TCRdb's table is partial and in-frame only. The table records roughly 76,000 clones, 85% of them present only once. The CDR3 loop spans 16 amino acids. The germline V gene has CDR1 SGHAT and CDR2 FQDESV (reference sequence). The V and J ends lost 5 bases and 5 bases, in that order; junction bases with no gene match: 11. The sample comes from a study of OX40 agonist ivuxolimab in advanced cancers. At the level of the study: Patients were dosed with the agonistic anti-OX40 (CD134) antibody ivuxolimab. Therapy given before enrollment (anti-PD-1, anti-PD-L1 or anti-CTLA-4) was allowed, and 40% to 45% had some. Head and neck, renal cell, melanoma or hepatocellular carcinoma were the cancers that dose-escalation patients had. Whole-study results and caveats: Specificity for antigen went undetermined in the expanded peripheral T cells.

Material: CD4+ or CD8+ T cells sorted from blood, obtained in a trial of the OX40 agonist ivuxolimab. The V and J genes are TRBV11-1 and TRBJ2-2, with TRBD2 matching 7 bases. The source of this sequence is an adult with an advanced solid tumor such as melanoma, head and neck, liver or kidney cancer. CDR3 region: CASSTSTSSGTGELFF. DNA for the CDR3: TGTGCCAGCAGCACGTCGACTAGCTCCGGGACCGGGGAGCTGTTTTTT.